These 27 T cell receptor beta chains were sequenced from one sample in a study of blood T cell repertoires in COVID-19. Assay: immunoSEQ multiplex PCR; the TCRdb copy retains only in-frame clones and omits some. Of hundreds of thousands of clones in the sample, around 87% are singletons; the top ten hold about 1.5%. The sample was PBMCs or T cells enriched from blood (not recorded which). The receptors derive from a woman aged 45-65 years who had recovered from COVID-19.

Notes on this clone: This sample includes further DNA sequences coding for the same CDR3. The chain couples TRBV7-2 to TRBJ2-1, with D unresolved. Trimming removed 2 bases at V and 3 bases at J, with 8 bases between. CDR3 length: 14 residues. CDR1 and CDR2 from the germline V gene are SGHTA and FQGNSA. The CDR3 DNA reads as TGTGCCAGCAGCTTACGGCGAGGCTACAATGAGCAGTTCTTC. Its protein product is CASSLRRGYNEQFF.

This sequence joins TRBV2 and TRBJ2-3; 9 bases are shared with TRBD2. The germline V gene encodes CDR1 SNHLY and CDR2 FYNNEI. The CDR3 runs to 14 residues. The V and J ends lost 5 bases and 5 bases, in that order; junction bases with no gene match: 5. The CDR3 region is CASSIQTSGDTQYF. CDR3 in DNA: TGTGCCAGCAGTATTCAGACTAGCGGAGATACGCAGTATTTT.

The V gene is TRBV10-1, the J gene TRBJ1-5; perhaps TRBD1 as D (5 bases). The CDR3 extends over 19 amino acids. Germline CDR1 reads WNHNN; CDR2 reads SYGVQD (reference sequence). Trimming left V 2 bases short and J 3 bases short, with 23 bases between. DNA of the CDR3: TGCGCCAGCAGTGAGGATGGGTCGCTTCTTGCAGGGCACAATCAGCCCCAGCATTTT. Translation: CASSEDGSLLAGHNQPQHF.

This chain joins TRBV19 and TRBJ2-7, with TRBD1 identical over 10 bases. CDR1 is LNHDA and CDR2 is SQIVND in the germline V gene (reference sequence). J gave up 7 bases and V 8 bases, and 8 bases lay outside the gene matches. The CDR3 runs to 13 residues. The CDR3 loop is CASSRTGGNEQYF. The DNA of the CDR3 is TGTGCCAGTTCAAGGACAGGGGGTAATGAGCAGTACTTC.

This chain joins TRBV27 and TRBJ2-7; D ambiguous. This CDR3 has 15 residues. Per the germline V gene, CDR1 is MNHEY and CDR2 is SMNVEV (reference sequence). V was trimmed by 6 bases and J by 0 bases, leaving 15 bases between them. CDR3 sequence reads: CASRRKLEVSYEQYF. The DNA for the CDR3 is TGTGCCAGCAGGAGGAAATTAGAGGTCTCCTACGAGCAGTACTTC.

This clone was found a few times. The chain employs TRBV11-3 and TRBJ1-1; no reliable D call. Germline CDR1 is SGHNT and CDR2 is YENEEA. This CDR3 contains 13 residues. Trimming removed 1 base at V and 1 base at J, with 4 bases between. This CDR3 reads CASSLVQNTEAFF. CDR3 nucleotide sequence: TGTGCCAGCAGCTTAGTACAGAACACTGAAGCTTTCTTT.

V is TRBV9 and J is TRBJ2-2, with D possibly TRBD1 on 6 matching bases. Germline loops: CDR1 SGDLS, CDR2 YYNGEE. The CDR3 extends over 17 amino acids. V was shortened by 0 bases and J by 2 bases, with 14 bases between the two germline ends. The CDR3 spells CASSVEGQPTNTGELFF. For the CDR3, the DNA is TGTGCCAGCAGCGTAGAGGGACAACCAACTAACACCGGGGAGCTGTTTTTT.

This chain connects TRBV7-6 to TRBJ2-6; D unresolved. CDR3 length equals 15 residues. The germline gives CDR1 SGHVS, CDR2 FNYEAQ. V was clipped by 3 bases and J by 1 base, with 7 bases between them. CDR3 in amino acids: CASSFQSSGANVLTF. The CDR3 coding sequence is TGTGCCAGCAGCTTTCAGTCGTCTGGGGCCAACGTCCTGACTTTC.

This clone was recorded a few times. The chain links TRBV5-4 to TRBJ1-2; 10 bases line up with TRBD1. V was pared by 0 bases and J by 8 bases, with 4 bases of the junction left unmatched. CDR3 length: 14 amino acids. The germline V gene encodes CDR1 SGHNT and CDR2 YYREEE (reference sequence). This CDR3 is CASSLGQGAGGYTF. CDR3 coding DNA: TGTGCCAGCAGCTTGGGACAGGGGGCGGGCGGCTACACCTTC.

This sequence joins TRBV27 and TRBJ1-1; D unclear. V was cut by 4 bases and J by 5 bases, with 11 bases left in between. The germline CDR1 and CDR2 sequences are MNHEY and SMNVEV (reference sequence). CDR3 length: 13 residues. CDR3 region: CASSSSPLTEAFF. CDR3 DNA: TGTGCCAGCAGTTCGAGCCCGCTAACTGAAGCTTTCTTT.

The chain links TRBV15 to TRBJ2-5; 10 bases fit TRBD1. Germline CDR1 is LNHNV and CDR2 is YYDKDF (reference sequence). CDR3 length: 16 residues. Unmatched junction bases numbered 9, after V lost 3 bases and J lost 5 bases. CDR3 nucleotides: TGTGCCACCAGCAGGCCGGGACAGGGGTTTGTGGAGACCCAGTACTTC. Encoded protein: CATSRPGQGFVETQYF. Full variable domain (outside the CDR3, taken from reference TRBV15 and TRBJ2-5): DAMVIQNPRYQVTQFGKPVTLSCSQTLNHNVMYWYQQKSSQAPKLLFHYYDKDFNNEADTPDNFQSRRPNTSFCFLDIRSPGLGDTAMYLCATSRPGQGFVETQYFGPGTRLLVL.

The J gene is TRBJ2-5, the V gene TRBV4-2, with 12 bases that match TRBD2. The CDR3 runs 16 residues. V gave up 2 bases and J gave up 5 bases; unmatched junction bases: 6. Germline V gene sequence: CDR1 LGHNA, CDR2 YNFKEQ. The CDR3 DNA sequence: TGTGCCAGCAGCCAACGACTAGCGGGAGTCGCGGAGACCCAGTACTTC. Protein: CASSQRLAGVAETQYF.

The chain recombines TRBV19 with TRBJ1-1, with 7 bases lining up with TRBD1. Trimming took 5 bases from V and 3 from J; bases not matched to a gene: 6. The germline CDR1 and CDR2 sequences are LNHDA and SQIVND (reference sequence). The CDR3 has 14 amino acids. The CDR3 nucleotides are TGTGCCAGTAGTGCCCTGGGACAGTACACTGAAGCTTTCTTT. Its translation is CASSALGQYTEAFF.

This clone was recorded only once. The chain carries TRBV19 and TRBJ2-3, with 10 bases matching TRBD1. This CDR3 is 15 amino acids long. Per the germline V gene, CDR1 is LNHDA and CDR2 is SQIVND (reference sequence). The V segment lost 5 bases and the J segment 5 bases; nucleotides outside the gene matches: 7. The CDR3 protein is CASSRQGALVDTQYF. For the CDR3, the DNA is TGTGCCAGTAGTCGACAGGGGGCGTTAGTAGATACGCAGTATTTT. The complete variable domain, with remaining parts taken from reference TRBV19 and TRBJ2-3, reads DGGITQSPKYLFRKEGQNVTLSCEQNLNHDAMYWYRQDPGQGLRLIYYSQIVNDFQKGDIAEGYSVSREKKESFPLTVTSAQKNPTAFYLCASSRQGALVDTQYFGPGTRLTVL.

This chain connects TRBV7-2 to TRBJ1-6, with a possible D match to TRBD1 (5 bases). Germline V gene data show CDR1 as SGHTA and CDR2 as FQGNSA. The CDR3 totals 16 residues. Trimming removed 1 base at V and 7 bases at J, with 14 bases between. Here the CDR3 reads CASSLVGGPENSPLHF. In nucleotides, the CDR3 is TGTGCCAGCAGCTTAGTGGGGGGACCAGAAAATTCACCCCTCCACTTT. Variable domain in full (rest from reference TRBV7-2 and TRBJ1-6): GAGVSQSPSNKVTEKGKDVELRCDPISGHTALYWYRQSLGQGLEFLIYFQGNSAPDKSGLPSDRFSAERTGGSVSTLTIQRTQQEDSAVYLCASSLVGGPENSPLHFGNGTRLTVT.

V is TRBV28 and J is TRBJ2-7; D possibly corresponds to TRBD2 (6 bases). The CDR3 contains 15 residues. V was trimmed by 4 bases and J by 0 bases, leaving 13 bases between them. Germline V lookup: CDR1 MDHEN, CDR2 SYDVKM. CDR3 sequence: CASSSILAISYEQYF. The CDR3 nucleotides are TGTGCCAGCAGTTCCATTCTAGCGATCTCCTACGAGCAGTACTTC.

J is TRBJ2-2 and V is TRBV11-2, with D possibly TRBD1 on 5 matching bases. The V gene lost 2 bases and the J gene lost 6 bases, with 7 bases spanning the gap. Per germline, CDR1 SGHAT and CDR2 FQNNGV. The CDR3 extends over 13 amino acids. The chain's CDR3 is CASSLTTAGELFF. DNA for the CDR3: TGTGCCAGCAGCTTAACGACAGCCGGGGAGCTGTTTTTT.

The genes are TRBV11-3 and TRBJ2-7; 11 bases align to TRBD2. The V gene's germline CDR1 is SGHNT and CDR2 YENEEA. This CDR3 has 14 residues. After removal of 5 bases from V and 5 bases from J, the junction contained 5 bases not matched to a gene. The CDR3 DNA follows: TGTGCCAGCAGCCCTACTAGCGGGAGTAACGAGCAGTACTTC. Residues: CASSPTSGSNEQYF.

The chain recombines TRBV30 with TRBJ1-5; 9 bases map to TRBD1. The CDR3 consists of 15 residues. Trimming cost V 0 bases and J 6 bases; bases outside gene matches: 6. Germline V lookup: CDR1 GTSNPN, CDR2 SVGIG (reference sequence). CDR3 in DNA: TGTGCCTGGAGTGTGTCGACAGGGGGGGTTCAGCCCCAGCATTTT. Protein: CAWSVSTGGVQPQHF.

This sequence joins TRBV15 and TRBJ2-3; D is ambiguous. Germline V gene data show CDR1 as LNHNV and CDR2 as YYDKDF (reference sequence). This CDR3 is built from 12 residues. The V end lost 0 bases, the J end lost 5 bases, and 3 bases lay between the germline ends. CDR3 protein: CATSRDKDTQYF. The CDR3 nucleotides read TGTGCCACCAGCAGAGATAAAGATACGCAGTATTTT.

The table lists this clone with a few counts. This rearrangement joins TRBV6-6 to TRBJ2-7; D gene ambiguous. The CDR3 totals 16 residues. Trimming shortened V by 0 bases and J by 3 bases, and 15 bases separated the two germline ends. CDR1 is MNHNY and CDR2 is SVGAGI in the germline V gene (reference sequence). The CDR3 nucleotides read TGTGCCAGCAGTTACTCATCGAACCAGGTAATCTACGAGCAGTACTTC. This gives the protein CASSYSSNQVIYEQYF.

This chain joins TRBV20-1 and TRBJ2-7, with 12 bases identical to TRBD2. Germline V lookup: CDR1 DFQATT, CDR2 SNEGSKA (reference sequence). This CDR3 has 17 residues. V was pared by 6 bases and J by 0 bases, with 12 bases of the junction left unmatched. CDR3: CSASNGLAGLSSYEQYF. CDR3 nucleotides: TGCAGTGCGAGTAACGGACTAGCGGGACTGAGCTCCTACGAGCAGTACTTC.

The chain couples TRBV12-5 to TRBJ2-5, with 12 bases fitting TRBD2. The length of the CDR3 is 17 residues. Looked up from germline, CDR1 is LGHNT and CDR2 is FRNRAP. V shed 2 bases, J shed 5 bases, and the junction held 9 bases outside the gene matches. CDR3 DNA: TGTGCTAGTGGTTTGACTACGACTAGCGGGAGTTGGGAGACCCAGTACTTC. It encodes CASGLTTTSGSWETQYF.

The rearrangement joins TRBV28 to TRBJ1-2; D unclear. Trimming took off 4 bases at V and 5 bases at J, with 17 bases between the two ends. The CDR3 spans 15 residues. Germline V CDR1 and CDR2: MDHEN, SYDVKM. CDR3 DNA sequence: TGTGCCAGCAGTTCGTGGACCCCGGGAAATTATGGCTACACCTTC. It specifies CASSSWTPGNYGYTF.

The rearrangement uses TRBV10-3 and TRBJ1-4; 7 bases are shared with TRBD1. The CDR3 totals 11 residues. J lost 10 bases, V lost 9 bases, and 5 bases had no gene match. CDR1 is ENHRY, CDR2 SYGVKD, per germline. The CDR3 reads CAIGQEGKLFF. The CDR3 DNA follows: TGTGCCATAGGACAGGAGGGAAAACTGTTTTTT.

The V call is TRBV5-1, the J call TRBJ1-2; D is uncertain. The V and J ends lost 0 bases and 7 bases respectively, with 13 bases between them. The CDR3 is 14 residues long. Germline loops: CDR1 SGHRS, CDR2 YFSETQ. The CDR3 here is CASSLGRETGGYTF. The DNA of the CDR3 is TGCGCCAGCAGCTTGGGCCGGGAGACCGGTGGCTACACCTTC.

This chain links TRBV28 with TRBJ1-2; 8 bases are a match to TRBD1. After removal of 6 bases from V and 8 bases from J, the junction contained 5 bases not matched to a gene. The germline gives CDR1 MDHEN, CDR2 SYDVKM. There are 12 residues in the CDR3. CDR3 in amino acids: CASRSGGWGYTF. The DNA for the CDR3 is TGTGCCAGCAGGTCAGGGGGCTGGGGCTACACCTTC.